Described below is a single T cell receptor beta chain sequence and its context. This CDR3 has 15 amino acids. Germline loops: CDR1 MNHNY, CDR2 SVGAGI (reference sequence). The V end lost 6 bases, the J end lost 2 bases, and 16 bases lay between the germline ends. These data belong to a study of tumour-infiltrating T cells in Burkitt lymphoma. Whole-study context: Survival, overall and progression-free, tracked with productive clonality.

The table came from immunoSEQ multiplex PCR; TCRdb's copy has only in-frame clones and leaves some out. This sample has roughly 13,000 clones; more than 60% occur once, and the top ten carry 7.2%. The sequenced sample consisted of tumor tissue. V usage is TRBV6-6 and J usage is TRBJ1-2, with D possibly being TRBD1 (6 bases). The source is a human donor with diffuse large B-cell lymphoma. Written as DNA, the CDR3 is TGTGCCAGCAGCCCTCCAGGGGTCCGGAACTATGGCTACACCTTC. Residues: CASSPPGVRNYGYTF.